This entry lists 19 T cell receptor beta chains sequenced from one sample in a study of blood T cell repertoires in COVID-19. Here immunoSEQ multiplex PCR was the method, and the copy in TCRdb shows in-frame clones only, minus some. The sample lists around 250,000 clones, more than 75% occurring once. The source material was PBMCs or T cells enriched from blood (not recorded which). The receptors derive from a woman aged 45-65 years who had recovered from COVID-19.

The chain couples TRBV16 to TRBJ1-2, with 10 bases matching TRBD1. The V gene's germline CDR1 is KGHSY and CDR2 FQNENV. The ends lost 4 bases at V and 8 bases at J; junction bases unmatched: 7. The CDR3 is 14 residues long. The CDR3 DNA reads TGTGCCAGCAGCCCCGGGACAGGGGAAATCGGCTACACCTTC. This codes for CASSPGTGEIGYTF.

The CDR3 DNA reads as TGCGCCAGCAGCTTGGAGGGTTTGGCGGGAGGGCCGCCAGATACGCAGTATTTT. It yields the protein CASSLEGLAGGPPDTQYF. J is TRBJ2-3 and V is TRBV5-1; 9 bases are shared with TRBD2. In germline, CDR1 is SGHRS, CDR2 YFSETQ. This CDR3 is 18 amino acids long. V lost 0 bases, J lost 4 bases, and 12 bases stayed unmatched. Variable domain in full (rest from reference TRBV5-1 and TRBJ2-3): KAGVTQTPRYLIKTRGQQVTLSCSPISGHRSVSWYQQTPGQGLQFLFEYFSETQRNKGNFPGRFSGRQFSNSRSEMNVSTLELGDSALYLCASSLEGLAGGPPDTQYFGPGTRLTVL.

As DNA, the CDR3 is TGTGCCAGCAACGCCGCCGGCCACAATAGGGGCTTGTTCTTC. Residues: CASNAAGHNRGLFF. V is TRBV27 and J is TRBJ2-1; D possibly corresponds to TRBD1 (5 bases). This CDR3 has 14 amino acids. V dropped 7 bases and J dropped 15 bases, with 25 bases sitting between them. Germline values: CDR1 MNHEY, CDR2 SMNVEV (reference sequence).

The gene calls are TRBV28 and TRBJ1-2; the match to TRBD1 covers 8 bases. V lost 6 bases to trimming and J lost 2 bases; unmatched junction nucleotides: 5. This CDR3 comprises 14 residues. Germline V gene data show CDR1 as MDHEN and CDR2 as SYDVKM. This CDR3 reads CASRNNRGNYGYTF. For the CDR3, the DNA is TGTGCCAGCAGAAATAACAGGGGGAACTATGGCTACACCTTC.

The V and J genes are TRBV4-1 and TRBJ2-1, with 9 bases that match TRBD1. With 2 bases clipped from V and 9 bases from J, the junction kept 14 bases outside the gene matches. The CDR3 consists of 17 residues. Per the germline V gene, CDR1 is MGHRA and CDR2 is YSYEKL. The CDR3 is CASSQPRPGQGWSEQFF. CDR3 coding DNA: TGCGCCAGCAGCCAACCCCGTCCGGGACAGGGTTGGAGTGAGCAGTTCTTC.

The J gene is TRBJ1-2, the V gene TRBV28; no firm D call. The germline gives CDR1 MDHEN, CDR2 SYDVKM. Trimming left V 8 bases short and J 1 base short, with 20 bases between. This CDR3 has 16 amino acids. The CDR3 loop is CASRPRPSAGNYGYTF. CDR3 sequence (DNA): TGTGCCAGCCGTCCCCGCCCGAGTGCGGGTAACTATGGCTACACCTTC.

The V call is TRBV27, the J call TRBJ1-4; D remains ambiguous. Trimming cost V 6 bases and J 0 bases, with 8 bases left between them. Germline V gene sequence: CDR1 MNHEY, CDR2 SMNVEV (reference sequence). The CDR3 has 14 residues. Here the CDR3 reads CASRQKTTNEKLFF. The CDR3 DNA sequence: TGTGCCAGCAGACAGAAAACAACTAATGAAAAACTGTTTTTT.

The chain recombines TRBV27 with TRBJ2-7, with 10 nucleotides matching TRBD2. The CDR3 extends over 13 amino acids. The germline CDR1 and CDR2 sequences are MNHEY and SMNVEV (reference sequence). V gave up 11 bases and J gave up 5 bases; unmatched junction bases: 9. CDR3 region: CAVSGTSDHEQYF. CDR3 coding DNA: TGTGCCGTTTCCGGGACTAGCGACCACGAGCAGTACTTC.

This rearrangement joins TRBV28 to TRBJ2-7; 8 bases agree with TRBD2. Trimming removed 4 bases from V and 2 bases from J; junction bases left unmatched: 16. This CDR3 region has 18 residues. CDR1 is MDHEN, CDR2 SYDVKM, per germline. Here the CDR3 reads CASSSPTSDREITYEQYF. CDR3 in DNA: TGTGCCAGCAGTTCCCCGACTAGCGATCGTGAGATCACCTACGAGCAGTACTTC.

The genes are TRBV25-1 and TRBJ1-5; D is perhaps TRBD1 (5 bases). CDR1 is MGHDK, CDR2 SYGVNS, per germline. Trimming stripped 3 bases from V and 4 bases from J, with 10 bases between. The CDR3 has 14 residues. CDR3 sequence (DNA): TGTGCCAGCAGTGACAACAGGAGAAATCAGCCCCAGCATTTT. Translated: CASSDNRRNQPQHF.

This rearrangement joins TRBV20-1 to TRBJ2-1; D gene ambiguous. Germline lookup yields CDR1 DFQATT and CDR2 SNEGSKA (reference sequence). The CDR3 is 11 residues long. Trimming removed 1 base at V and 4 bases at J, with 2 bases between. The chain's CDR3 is CSARVYNEQFF. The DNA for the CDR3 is TGCAGTGCTAGAGTATACAATGAGCAGTTCTTC.

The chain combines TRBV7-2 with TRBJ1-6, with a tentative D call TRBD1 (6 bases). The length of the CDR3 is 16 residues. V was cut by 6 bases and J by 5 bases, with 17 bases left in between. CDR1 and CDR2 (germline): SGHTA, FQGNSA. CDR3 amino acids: CASSPLGTRDNSPLHF. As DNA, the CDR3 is TGTGCCAGCAGTCCCCTCGGGACAAGAGATAATTCACCCCTCCACTTT.

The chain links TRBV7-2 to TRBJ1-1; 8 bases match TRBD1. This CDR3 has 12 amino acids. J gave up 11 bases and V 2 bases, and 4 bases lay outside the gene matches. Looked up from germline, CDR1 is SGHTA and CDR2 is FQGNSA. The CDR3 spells CASSLQQGGAFF. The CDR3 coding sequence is TGTGCCAGCAGCTTACAACAGGGGGGGGCTTTCTTT.

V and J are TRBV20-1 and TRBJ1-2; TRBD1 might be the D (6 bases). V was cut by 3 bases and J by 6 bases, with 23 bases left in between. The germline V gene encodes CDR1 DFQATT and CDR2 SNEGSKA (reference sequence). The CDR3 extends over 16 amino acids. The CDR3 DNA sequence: TGCAGTGCTAGTCCCCTTCTCAGGGGAGTTTCCGATGGCTACACCTTC. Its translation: CSASPLLRGVSDGYTF.

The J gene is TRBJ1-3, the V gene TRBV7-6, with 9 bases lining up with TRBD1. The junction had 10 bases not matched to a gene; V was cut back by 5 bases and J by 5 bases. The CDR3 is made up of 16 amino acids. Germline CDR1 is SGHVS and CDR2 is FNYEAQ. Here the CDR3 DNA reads TGTGCCAGCAGCCTAACCGCCGGGACAGGGAGAAACACCATATATTTT. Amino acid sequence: CASSLTAGTGRNTIYF. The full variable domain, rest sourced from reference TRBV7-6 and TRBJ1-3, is GAGVSQSPRYKVTKRGQDVALRCDPISGHVSLYWYRQALGQGPEFLTYFNYEAQQDKSGLPNDRFSAERPEGSISTLTIQRTEQRDSAMYRCASSLTAGTGRNTIYFGEGSWLTVV.

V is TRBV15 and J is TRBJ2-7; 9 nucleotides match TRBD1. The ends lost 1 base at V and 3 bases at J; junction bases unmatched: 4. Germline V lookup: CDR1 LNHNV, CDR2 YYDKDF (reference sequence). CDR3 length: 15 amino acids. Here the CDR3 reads CATSRGKTGGYEQYF. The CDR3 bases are TGTGCCACCAGCAGAGGAAAGACAGGGGGCTACGAGCAGTACTTC.

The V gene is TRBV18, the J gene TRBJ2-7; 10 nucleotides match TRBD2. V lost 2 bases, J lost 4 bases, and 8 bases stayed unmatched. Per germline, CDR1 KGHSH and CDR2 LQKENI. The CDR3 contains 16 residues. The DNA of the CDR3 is TGTGCCAGCTCACCAGAGCTAGCGGGAGACCCATACGAGCAGTACTTC. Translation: CASSPELAGDPYEQYF.

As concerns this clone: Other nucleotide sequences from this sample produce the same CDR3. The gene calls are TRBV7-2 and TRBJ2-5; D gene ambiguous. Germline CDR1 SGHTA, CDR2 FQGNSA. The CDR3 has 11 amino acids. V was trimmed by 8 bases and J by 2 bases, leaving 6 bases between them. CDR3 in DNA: TGTGCCAGCCTTAGACAAGAGACCCAGTACTTC. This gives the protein CASLRQETQYF.

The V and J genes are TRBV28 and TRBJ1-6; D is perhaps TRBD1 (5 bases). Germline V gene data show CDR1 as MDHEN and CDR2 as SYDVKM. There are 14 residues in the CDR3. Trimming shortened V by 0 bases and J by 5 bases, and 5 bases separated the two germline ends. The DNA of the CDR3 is TGTGCCAGCAGTTTATGGACAGATAATTCACCCCTCCACTTT. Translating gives CASSLWTDNSPLHF.